This passage covers 20 T cell receptor beta chains from one sample sequenced in a study of T cell responses to AZD1222 COVID-19 vaccine. Generated by immunoSEQ multiplex PCR, the TCRdb table keeps only in-frame clones and is missing some. The table includes 150,000 to 180,000 clones, roughly 90% detected once. The sample was peripheral blood, taken on day 0 of MenACWY control vaccination. Source of these receptors: an adult in good health.

V gene TRBV2 combines with J gene TRBJ1-6; D ambiguous. Germline-derived CDR1 and CDR2 are SNHLY and FYNNEI. CDR3 length: 12 residues. Trimming left V 7 bases short and J 5 bases short, with 6 bases between. In DNA, the CDR3 is TGTGCCAGCAATTACCATAATTCACCCCTCCACTTT. Its protein is CASNYHNSPLHF.

CDR3 protein: CASSSIVTSGGFQYV. Here the CDR3 DNA reads TGTGCCAGCAGTTCTATCGTCACTAGCGGGGGGTTCCAGTACGTC. This sequence joins TRBV28 and TRBJ2-7; TRBD2 aligns across 12 bases. CDR1 and CDR2 from the germline V gene are MDHEN and SYDVKM. This CDR3 has 15 residues. The V segment lost 4 bases and the J segment 10 bases; nucleotides outside the gene matches: 11.

The chain carries TRBV11-2 and TRBJ1-1; D gene uncertain. The CDR3 is 16 residues long. Germline V gene lookup returns CDR1 SGHAT and CDR2 FQNNGV. V was pared by 0 bases and J by 1 base, with 12 bases between. In DNA, the CDR3 is TGTGCCAGCAGCTTAGACGCTCAGGCCCCGAACACTGAAGCTTTCTTT. Protein sequence: CASSLDAQAPNTEAFF.

This clone was counted ten times or more. This may be a read error, as it is one base from a much larger clone. The rearrangement uses TRBV10-2 and TRBJ2-2, with 10 positions matching TRBD2. Germline lookup yields CDR1 WSHSY and CDR2 SAAADI. The CDR3 length is 12 residues. The CDR3 DNA reads TGCGCCCGCAGCGGGGGGGACGGGGAGCTGTTTTTT. Translating gives CARSGGDGELFF.

This chain connects TRBV7-2 to TRBJ1-1, with TRBD1 as a possible D gene (5 bases). Germline values: CDR1 SGHTA, CDR2 FQGNSA. The CDR3 runs 15 residues. The V gene lost 5 bases and the J gene lost 1 base, with 14 bases spanning the gap. CDR3 residues: CASSQGRAKNTEAFF. As DNA, the CDR3 is TGTGCCAGCAGCCAGGGAAGGGCGAAGAACACTGAAGCTTTCTTT.

The chain has TRBV9 and TRBJ2-6; perhaps D is TRBD1 or TRBD2 (5 bases each). In germline, CDR1 is SGDLS, CDR2 YYNGEE. The V end was cut by 4 bases, the J end by 0 bases, with 14 bases between. The CDR3 has 17 residues. CDR3 sequence reads: CASSIFLGGSGANVLTF. Written as DNA, the CDR3 is TGTGCCAGCAGCATCTTCCTTGGGGGCTCTGGGGCCAACGTCCTGACTTTC.

V gene TRBV29-1 combines with J gene TRBJ1-1; tentative D call: TRBD1 (5 bases). This CDR3 is built from 14 residues. Germline CDR1 SQVTM, CDR2 ANQGSEA. Trimming pared 2 bases from V and 3 bases from J, leaving 13 bases between. The CDR3 sequence is CSVEPKLGDTEAFF. For the CDR3, the DNA is TGCAGCGTTGAACCGAAATTGGGGGACACTGAAGCTTTCTTT.

The chain combines TRBV6-5 with TRBJ1-2; no clear D. The CDR3 is 14 residues long. CDR1 is MNHEY, CDR2 SVGAGI, per germline. Between the trimmed V and J ends, which lost 2 bases and 0 bases, there was a span of 7 bases. As DNA, the CDR3 is TGTGCCAGCAGTTACATCGATCCTAACTATGGCTACACCTTC. Translated: CASSYIDPNYGYTF.

The chain has TRBV5-4 and TRBJ2-2; TRBD1 matches 7 bases. CDR1 is SGHNT, CDR2 YYREEE, per germline (reference sequence). With 3 bases clipped from V and 3 bases from J, the junction kept 8 bases outside the gene matches. This CDR3 region has 16 residues. CDR3 in DNA: TGTGCCAGCAGCTCAAAGAAAGGGGGCGACACCGGGGAGCTGTTTTTT. Amino acids: CASSSKKGGDTGELFF.

The genes are TRBV6-5 and TRBJ2-2; the D gene is possibly TRBD2 (5 bases). V lost 7 bases and J 6 bases, leaving 15 bases between the germline ends. The CDR3 runs 14 residues. CDR1 and CDR2 (germline): MNHEY, SVGAGI. The DNA of the CDR3 is TGTGCCAGCATGGGAGTTTTTAAGGCCGGGGAGCTGTTTTTT. Translating gives CASMGVFKAGELFF.

The chain recombines TRBV28 with TRBJ2-7; TRBD1 or TRBD2 may be the D gene (5 bases each). The CDR3 is 14 residues long. Trimming stripped 2 bases from V and 7 bases from J, with 15 bases between. The germline V gene has CDR1 MDHEN and CDR2 SYDVKM. The CDR3 DNA follows: TGTGCCAGCAGTTTAGGGGACGTAGGGAGAGAGCAGTACGTC. Translating gives CASSLGDVGREQYV.

The CDR3 DNA follows: TGTGCCAGCAGCTTCCGCAGGGACCCCTCTGGAAACACCATATATTTT. Translation: CASSFRRDPSGNTIYF. This sequence joins TRBV7-9 and TRBJ1-3; D perhaps matches TRBD1 (5 bases). Deletions cut 3 bases from V and 0 bases from J, with 12 bases between. Germline V gene data show CDR1 as SEHNR and CDR2 as FQNEAQ (reference sequence). CDR3 length: 16 amino acids.

This clone was seen only a few times. V is TRBV10-1 and J is TRBJ1-6, with no clear D. The V gene's germline CDR1 is WNHNN and CDR2 SYGVQD (reference sequence). The CDR3 runs 15 residues. V dropped 0 bases and J dropped 10 bases, with 13 bases sitting between them. CDR3 sequence: CASSESTGRGSPLHF. CDR3 coding DNA: TGCGCCAGCAGTGAGTCGACTGGGAGAGGCTCACCCCTCCACTTT.

The rearrangement links TRBV7-2 to TRBJ2-1; D not resolved. Deletions cut 6 bases from V and 6 bases from J, with 12 bases between. The CDR3 runs to 13 residues. The V gene's germline CDR1 is SGHTA and CDR2 FQGNSA. The CDR3 DNA reads TGTGCCAGCAGTGTCGCGCGGTCCAATGAGCAGTTCTTC. It yields the protein CASSVARSNEQFF.

The chain links TRBV30 to TRBJ1-1; D might be TRBD1 (5 bases). Deletions cut 0 bases from V and 4 bases from J, with 9 bases between. The germline gives CDR1 GTSNPN, CDR2 SVGIG (reference sequence). This CDR3 is built from 13 residues. The DNA for the CDR3 is TGTGCCTGGAGTGTAGCTAGGGGCACTGAAGCTTTCTTT. Its protein product is CAWSVARGTEAFF.

The chain combines TRBV25-1 with TRBJ1-1, with a tentative D call TRBD1 (5 bases). V was cut by 0 bases and J by 4 bases, with 9 bases left in between. CDR1 and CDR2 (germline): MGHDK, SYGVNS. The CDR3 covers 14 residues. This CDR3 is CASSEYGGGTEAFF. The DNA of the CDR3 is TGTGCCAGCAGTGAATATGGGGGGGGCACTGAAGCTTTCTTT.

This rearrangement joins TRBV9 to TRBJ2-1; D assignment may be TRBD1 or TRBD2 (6 bases each). From germline, CDR1 is SGDLS and CDR2 YYNGEE. The CDR3 is 15 residues long. The V gene lost 0 bases and the J gene lost 8 bases, with 15 bases spanning the gap. As DNA, the CDR3 is TGTGCCAGCAGCGTAGAGGGGGGAAAGTCCTATGAGCAGTTCTTC. Translated: CASSVEGGKSYEQFF.

The chain recombines TRBV20-1 with TRBJ2-2; TRBD1 is a possible D gene (6 bases). Germline V gene data show CDR1 as DFQATT and CDR2 as SNEGSKA (reference sequence). Trimming left V 3 bases short and J 1 base short, with 9 bases between. The CDR3 spans 14 residues. The CDR3 reads CSASRTVNTGELFF. The DNA for the CDR3 is TGCAGTGCTAGTAGGACAGTGAACACCGGGGAGCTGTTTTTT.

This chain links TRBV2 with TRBJ2-2, with D perhaps matching TRBD2 (6 bases). Trimming stripped 7 bases from V and 6 bases from J, with 21 bases between. Germline V gives CDR1 SNHLY, CDR2 FYNNEI. The CDR3 extends over 16 amino acids. The CDR3 loop reads CASTMIGGGQAGELFF. The CDR3 region has the DNA TGTGCCAGCACCATGATCGGGGGTGGTCAGGCCGGGGAGCTGTTTTTT.

This rearrangement joins TRBV5-4 to TRBJ2-3; D possibly corresponds to TRBD2 (7 bases). Germline loops: CDR1 SGHNT, CDR2 YYREEE (reference sequence). V lost 4 bases, J lost 6 bases, and 18 bases lay in between. The CDR3 runs 15 residues. Here the CDR3 reads CASSPDSGEGDTQYF. The CDR3 DNA reads TGTGCCAGCAGCCCGGACAGCGGGGAAGGGGATACGCAGTATTTT.